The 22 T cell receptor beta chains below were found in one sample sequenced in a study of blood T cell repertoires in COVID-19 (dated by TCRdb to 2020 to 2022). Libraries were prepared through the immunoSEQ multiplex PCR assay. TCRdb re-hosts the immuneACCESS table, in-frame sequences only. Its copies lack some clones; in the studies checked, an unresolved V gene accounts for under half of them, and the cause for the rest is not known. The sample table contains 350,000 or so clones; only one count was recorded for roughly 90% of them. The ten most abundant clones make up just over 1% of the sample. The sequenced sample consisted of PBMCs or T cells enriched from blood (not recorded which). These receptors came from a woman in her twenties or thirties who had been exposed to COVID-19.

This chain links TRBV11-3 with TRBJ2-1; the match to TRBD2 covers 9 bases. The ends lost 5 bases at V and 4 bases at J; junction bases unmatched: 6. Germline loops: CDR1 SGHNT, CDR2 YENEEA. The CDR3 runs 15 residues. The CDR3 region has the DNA TGTGCCAGCAGCCCTCCGGGACTAGCTTACAATGAGCAGTTCTTC. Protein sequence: CASSPPGLAYNEQFF.

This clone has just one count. Here the CDR3 reads CASSPSLGRVRNEQFF. The CDR3 nucleotides are TGTGCCAGCAGTCCCTCACTAGGAAGGGTTAGAAATGAGCAGTTCTTC. This rearrangement joins TRBV28 to TRBJ2-1; D possibly corresponds to TRBD2 (5 bases). The germline CDR1 and CDR2 sequences are MDHEN and SYDVKM. This CDR3 region has 16 residues. V was pared by 5 bases and J by 7 bases, with 21 bases between.

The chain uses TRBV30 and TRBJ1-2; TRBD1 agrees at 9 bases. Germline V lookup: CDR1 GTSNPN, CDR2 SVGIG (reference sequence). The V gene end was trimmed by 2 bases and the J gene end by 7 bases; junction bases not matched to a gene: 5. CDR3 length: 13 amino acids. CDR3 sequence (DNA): TGTGCCTGGAGTCTACGGACAGGGGTTGGCTACACCTTC. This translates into CAWSLRTGVGYTF. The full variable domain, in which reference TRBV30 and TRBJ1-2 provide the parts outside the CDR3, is SQTIHQWPATLVQPVGSPLSLECTVEGTSNPNLYWYRQAAGRGLQLLFYSVGIGQISSEVPQNLSASRPQDRQFILSSKKLLLSDSGFYLCAWSLRTGVGYTFGSGTRLTVV.

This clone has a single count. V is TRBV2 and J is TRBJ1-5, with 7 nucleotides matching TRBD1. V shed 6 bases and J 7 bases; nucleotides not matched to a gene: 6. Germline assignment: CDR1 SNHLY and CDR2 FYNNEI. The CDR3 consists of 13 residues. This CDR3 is CASRGDRRQPQHF. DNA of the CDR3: TGTGCCAGCAGGGGGGACAGAAGACAGCCCCAGCATTTT.

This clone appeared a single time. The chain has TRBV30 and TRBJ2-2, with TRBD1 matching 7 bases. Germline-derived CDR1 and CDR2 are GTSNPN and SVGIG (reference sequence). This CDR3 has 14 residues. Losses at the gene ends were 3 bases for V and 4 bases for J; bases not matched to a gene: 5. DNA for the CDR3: TGTGCCTGGAGAATACAGGGGAGCACCGGGGAGCTGTTTTTT. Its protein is CAWRIQGSTGELFF.

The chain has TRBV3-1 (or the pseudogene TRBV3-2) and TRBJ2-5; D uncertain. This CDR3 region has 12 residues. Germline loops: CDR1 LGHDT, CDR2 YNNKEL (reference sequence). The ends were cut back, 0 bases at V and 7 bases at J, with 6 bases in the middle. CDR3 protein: CASSQDPGTQYF. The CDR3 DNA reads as TGTGCCAGCAGCCAAGATCCCGGGACCCAGTACTTC.

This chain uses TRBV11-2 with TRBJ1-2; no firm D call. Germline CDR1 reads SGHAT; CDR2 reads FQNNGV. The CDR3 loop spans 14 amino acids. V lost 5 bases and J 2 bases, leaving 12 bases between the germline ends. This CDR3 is CASSALDVNYGYTF. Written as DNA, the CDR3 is TGTGCCAGCAGCGCCCTAGACGTCAACTATGGCTACACCTTC.

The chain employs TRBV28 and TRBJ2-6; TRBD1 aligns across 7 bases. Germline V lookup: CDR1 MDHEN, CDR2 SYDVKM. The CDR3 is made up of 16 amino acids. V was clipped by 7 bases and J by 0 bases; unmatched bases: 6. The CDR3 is CASTSQGYSGANVLTF. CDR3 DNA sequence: TGTGCCAGCACCTCACAGGGGTACTCTGGGGCCAACGTCCTGACTTTC.

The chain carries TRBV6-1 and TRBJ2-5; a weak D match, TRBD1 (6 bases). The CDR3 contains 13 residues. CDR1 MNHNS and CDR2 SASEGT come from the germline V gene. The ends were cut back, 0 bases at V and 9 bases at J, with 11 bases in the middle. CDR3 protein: CASSEASAGAQYF. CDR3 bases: TGTGCCAGCAGTGAAGCTTCAGCAGGGGCCCAGTACTTC.

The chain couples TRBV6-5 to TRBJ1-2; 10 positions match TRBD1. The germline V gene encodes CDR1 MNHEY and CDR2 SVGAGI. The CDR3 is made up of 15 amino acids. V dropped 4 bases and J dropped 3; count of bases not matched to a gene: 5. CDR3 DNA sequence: TGTGCCAGCAGTTCCGCGGACAGGGGGTACTATGGCTACACCTTC. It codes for CASSSADRGYYGYTF.

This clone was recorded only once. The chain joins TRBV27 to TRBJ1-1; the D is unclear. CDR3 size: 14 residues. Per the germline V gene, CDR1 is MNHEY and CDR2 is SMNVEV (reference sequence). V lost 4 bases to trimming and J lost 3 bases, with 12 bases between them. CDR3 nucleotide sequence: TGTGCCAGCAGTTCCCCCCGTGAGGACACTGAAGCTTTCTTT. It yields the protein CASSSPREDTEAFF.

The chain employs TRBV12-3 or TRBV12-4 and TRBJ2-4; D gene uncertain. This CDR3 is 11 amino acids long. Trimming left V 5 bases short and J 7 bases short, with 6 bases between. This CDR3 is CASSQNNIQYF. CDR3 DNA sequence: TGTGCCAGCAGTCAGAATAACATTCAGTACTTC.

CDR3 nucleotides: TGTGCCAGCAGTTCACTAGCGGAAGTTTACGAGCAGTACTTC. As protein: CASSSLAEVYEQYF. The chain employs TRBV28 and TRBJ2-7; TRBD2 matches 8 bases. The V gene's germline CDR1 is MDHEN and CDR2 SYDVKM. V was pared by 4 bases and J by 4 bases, with 6 bases of the junction left unmatched. The CDR3 covers 14 residues.

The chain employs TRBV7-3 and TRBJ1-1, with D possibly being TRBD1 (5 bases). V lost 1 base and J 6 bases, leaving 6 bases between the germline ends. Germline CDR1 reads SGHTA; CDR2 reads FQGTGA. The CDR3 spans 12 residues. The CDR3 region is CASSLIGAEAFF. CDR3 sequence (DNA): TGTGCCAGCAGCTTAATAGGGGCTGAAGCTTTCTTT.

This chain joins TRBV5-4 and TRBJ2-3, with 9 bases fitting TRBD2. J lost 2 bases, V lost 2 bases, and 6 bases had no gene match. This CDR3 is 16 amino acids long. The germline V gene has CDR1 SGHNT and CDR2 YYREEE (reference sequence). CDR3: CASSLGREGYTDTQYF. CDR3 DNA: TGTGCCAGCAGCTTAGGGCGGGAGGGATACACAGATACGCAGTATTTT.

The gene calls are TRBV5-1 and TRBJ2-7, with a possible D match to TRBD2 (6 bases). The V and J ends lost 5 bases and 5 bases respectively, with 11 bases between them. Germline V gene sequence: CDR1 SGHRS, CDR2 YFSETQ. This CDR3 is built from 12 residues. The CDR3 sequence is CASRSGANEQYF. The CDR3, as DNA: TGCGCCAGCAGGTCGGGAGCTAACGAGCAGTACTTC.

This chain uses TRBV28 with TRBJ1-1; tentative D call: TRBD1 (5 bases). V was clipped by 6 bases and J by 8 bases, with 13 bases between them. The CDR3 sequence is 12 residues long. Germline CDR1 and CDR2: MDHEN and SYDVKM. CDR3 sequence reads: CASSDPTVEAFF. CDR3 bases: TGTGCCAGCAGCGACCCGACAGTGGAAGCTTTCTTT.

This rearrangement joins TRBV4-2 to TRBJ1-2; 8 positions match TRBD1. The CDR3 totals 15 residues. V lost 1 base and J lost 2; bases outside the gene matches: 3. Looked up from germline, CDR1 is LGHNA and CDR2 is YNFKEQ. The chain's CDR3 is CASSQATGANYGYTF. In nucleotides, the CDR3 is TGTGCCAGCAGCCAAGCGACAGGGGCAAACTATGGCTACACCTTC.

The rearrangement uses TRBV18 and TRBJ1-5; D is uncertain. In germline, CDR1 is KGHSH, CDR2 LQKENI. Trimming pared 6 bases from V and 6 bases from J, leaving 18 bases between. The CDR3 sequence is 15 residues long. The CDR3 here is CASSSQGQEGQPQHF. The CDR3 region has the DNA TGTGCCAGCTCCTCTCAAGGCCAGGAGGGTCAGCCCCAGCATTTT. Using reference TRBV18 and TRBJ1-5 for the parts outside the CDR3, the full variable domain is NAGVMQNPRHLVRRRGQEARLRCSPMKGHSHVYWYRQLPEEGLKFMVYLQKENIIDESGMPKERFSAEFPKEGPSILRIQQVVRGDSAAYFCASSSQGQEGQPQHFGDGTRLSIL.

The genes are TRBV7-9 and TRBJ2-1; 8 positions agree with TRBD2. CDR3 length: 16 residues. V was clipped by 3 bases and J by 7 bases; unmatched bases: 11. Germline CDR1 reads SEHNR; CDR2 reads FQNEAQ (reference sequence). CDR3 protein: CASSFFKGTSGNEQFF. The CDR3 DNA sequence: TGTGCCAGCAGCTTCTTTAAGGGGACTAGTGGGAATGAGCAGTTCTTC. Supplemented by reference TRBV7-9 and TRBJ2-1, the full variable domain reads DTGVSQNPRHKITKRGQNVTFRCDPISEHNRLYWYRQTLGQGPEFLTYFQNEAQLEKSRLLSDRFSAERPKGSFSTLEIQRTEQGDSAMYLCASSFFKGTSGNEQFFGPGTRLTVL.

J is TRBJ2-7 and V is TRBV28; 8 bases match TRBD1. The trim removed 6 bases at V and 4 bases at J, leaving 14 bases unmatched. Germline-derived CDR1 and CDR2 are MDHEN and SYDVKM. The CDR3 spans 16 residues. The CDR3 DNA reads TGTGCCAGCAGCCACCAATCACCACAGGGGGGTTACGAGCAGTACTTC. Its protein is CASSHQSPQGGYEQYF.

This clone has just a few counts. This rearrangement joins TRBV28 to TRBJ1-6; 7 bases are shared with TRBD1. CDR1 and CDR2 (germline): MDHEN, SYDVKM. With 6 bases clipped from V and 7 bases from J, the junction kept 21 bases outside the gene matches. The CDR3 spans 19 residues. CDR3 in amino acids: CASSHRQGSPDHYNSPLHF. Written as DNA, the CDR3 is TGTGCCAGCAGCCACAGACAGGGCTCTCCCGACCATTACAATTCACCCCTCCACTTT.